The text below deals with one T cell receptor beta chain. The CDR3 consists of 15 residues. Trimming pared 2 bases from V and 5 bases from J, leaving 15 bases between. Germline lookup yields CDR1 SGHTA and CDR2 FQGTGA. The record originates from a study of blood T cell repertoires in COVID-19. About the study: COVID-19 samples collected from the United States, Italy and Spain covered acute and convalescent phases. T cells, B-cell-depleted T cells, or PBMCs provided the cDNA or gDNA that served as material.

Authors' methods: Amplifying reference gene primers gave estimates of nucleated cell counts. Produced via immunoSEQ multiplex PCR; TCRdb's table is partial and in-frame only. From that table come the V and J calls and clone size; the DNA was used to work out D and trimming. This table has roughly 170,000 clones, about 88% appearing once. The material sequenced was peripheral blood. The origin of this receptor is a middle-aged man with active or convalescent COVID-19. This chain connects TRBV7-3 to TRBJ2-5; a possible D gene is TRBD1 (7 bases). CDR3 coding DNA: TGTGCCAGCAGCTTAGGAGGAGGGGGCTGGGAGACCCAGTACTTC. Amino acids: CASSLGGGGWETQYF.